This is a list of T cell receptor beta chains from one sample in a study of blood T cell repertoires in COVID-19. Generated by immunoSEQ multiplex PCR, the TCRdb table keeps only in-frame clones and is missing some. The data hold about 120,000 clones, with 75% to 90% observed a single time. Sequencing was done on a sample of peripheral blood. The receptors here all came from a man in his forties with acute or convalescent COVID-19. Both conserved end residues are trimmed from each CDR3. Rows give clone size only sometimes, using once, few, many, or a class for an expanded clone.

v_gene	abundance	j_gene	CDR3aa
TRBV30	NA	TRBJ1-2	AWTASKGGYGYT
TRBV4-2	NA	TRBJ1-6	ASSQWQGDSPLH
TRBV21-1	once	TRBJ1-4	ASSLGDSLQGGNEKLF
TRBV27	NA	TRBJ2-3	ASSTRGGPTDTQY
TRBV3-1/TRBV3-2	once	TRBJ1-1	ASSHTGKQNTEAF
TRBV9	NA	TRBJ2-1	ASSELAGVVNEQF
TRBV12-3/TRBV12-4	medium-sized	TRBJ2-1	ASSLSFGGEQF
TRBV7-2	NA	TRBJ2-2	ASSSRGQNTGELF
TRBV19	NA	TRBJ1-1	ASSSRLSRGTEAF
TRBV7-9	NA	TRBJ1-3	ASRFDGSPGNTIY
TRBV19	NA	TRBJ2-3	ASPRGRDTQY
TRBV6-1	NA	TRBJ2-3	ASSESVGSRDTQY
TRBV9	NA	TRBJ1-5	ASSVGGTNTQPQH
TRBV5-4	NA	TRBJ2-5	ASSLGGGKTQY
TRBV19	NA	TRBJ2-5	ASSKQGSQETQY
TRBV4-3	NA	TRBJ2-7	ASSQERQGAYEQY
TRBV20-1	NA	TRBJ1-1	SASVSGIEAF
TRBV4-1	NA	TRBJ1-1	ASSPTGGETEAF
TRBV29-1	NA	TRBJ2-1	SVVEFSYNEQF
TRBV30	NA	TRBJ1-2	AWSRGRSNYGYT
TRBV12-3/TRBV12-4	NA	TRBJ2-1	ASTLPNRGEQF
TRBV9	NA	TRBJ2-2	ASSVGEDRGRNGELF
TRBV19	NA	TRBJ2-7	ASSPYTGGVAYEQY
TRBV4-1	NA	TRBJ1-2	ASSQGGGGANYGYT
TRBV5-4	NA	TRBJ1-3	ASSFGGGSGNTIY
TRBV19	NA	TRBJ1-1	ASSTQEGHTEAF
TRBV30	NA	TRBJ1-1	AWSVGAGNTEAF
TRBV2	few	TRBJ2-2	ASSNSGRQDTGELF
TRBV19	NA	TRBJ1-1	ASRPRLGGENTEAF
TRBV6-7	NA	TRBJ2-7	ASSTRDRSYEQY
TRBV5-1	NA	TRBJ1-4	ASSLDGINEKLF
TRBV15	NA	TRBJ1-3	ATSRDRESGNTIY